This T cell receptor beta chain was documented in a study of shared clonotypes between healthy human individuals. CD45RO-negative cells were positively selected for CCR7, leaving out terminally differentiated effector memory CD45RA+ cells. Donors comprised healthy HIV-negative adults lacking recent acute infections or vaccinations. It was at deep level that the assay was run. Here immunoSEQ multiplex PCR was the method, and the copy in TCRdb shows in-frame clones only, minus some. The repertoire includes about 870,000 clones, nearly 95% of them detected once, and more than 20% sits in the top ten. The CDR3 is 15 residues long. CDR1 is LGHNA, CDR2 YSLEER, per germline. With 1 base removed from V and 6 bases from J, the gap between germline ends came to 13 bases.

The chain combines TRBV4-3 with TRBJ2-1; D may match TRBD1 or TRBD2 (5 bases each). This sequence originates from a young man in good health. The sample taken for sequencing was naive CD8+ T cells sorted from blood. The chain's CDR3 is CASSQGWGFGNEQFF. The CDR3 region has the DNA TGCGCCAGCAGCCAAGGTTGGGGGTTCGGCAATGAGCAGTTCTTC.